One T cell receptor beta chain is described in this entry. No antigen is known for it. Within one base of it there is no much larger clone, and no base qualities were kept. In total, 666 healthy bone marrow donors made up the cohort. At the time of sampling, all cohort members were nominally healthy, though unrecorded immune exposures were likely present. The donor was CMV seropositive and was included in the group of 289 seropositive cohort members. Each donor provided a peripheral blood sample, and peripheral blood mononuclear cells were used for TCR beta sequencing. Genomic DNA was extracted from the blood cell samples with the Qiagen DNeasy Blood Extraction Kit. The data derive from a study of cytomegalovirus exposure and HLA in healthy donors (TCRdb year 2017). For context, the study as a whole: In an earlier analysis of several hundred of the donors, 276 Gb of sequence data and some 100 million unique TCR beta sequences from roughly 190 million T cells were reported. An early release covering about 600 HLA-typed donors comprised 250 to 350 gigabases of sequencing data and approximately 80 million unique TCR sequences. Of the 300 to 400 genotyped donors, 81% fell in the genetic ancestry cluster associated with self-reported Caucasian donors. The aim of the study was to test whether cataloging public T cell receptors could identify signatures of past pathogen exposure. The T cell repertoires of around 670 subjects were profiled by immunosequencing and related to cytomegalovirus serostatus. Besides the first cohort of 666 subjects, a separate validation cohort made up of 90 to 150 different subjects was used. To predict cytomegalovirus infection status, the study combined high-throughput TCR immunosequencing, statistical association of individual TCRs with disease status, and machine learning. A later analysis re-examined previously published TCR beta repertoires from 600 to 700 donors and added high-resolution HLA genotyping to investigate patterns of TCR occurrence. In the later analysis, no new phenotypic data were used to find candidate immune exposures; instead, reliance was placed on TCR beta sequences and their occurrence across donors. In an earlier analysis of 587 of the donors, high-throughput TCR beta sequencing was used to judge whether each TCR beta V gene segment behaved as functional or pseudogenic. Donor age, sex, ethnicity and CMV serostatus were collected together with the repertoire data. Genome-wide SNP genotypes for about 65% of the roughly 670 donors were used in a later genetic analysis, which treated that subset as a discovery cohort. Every discovery cohort repertoire had been produced on one sequencing platform. Both class I and class II loci were covered by HLA typing, at four-digit resolution. The number of donors typed differed by locus, with roughly 629-640 for A, B, C, DRB1 and DQB1, around 560 for DQA1, 606 for DPA1, and some 440 for DPB1. Several DR-DQ haplotypes were treated as single units for association and clustering because of strong linkage in the cohort. Among about 360 genotyped donors of the cohort, an average of approximately 240,000 unique TCR beta nucleotide sequences were sequenced per donor, approximately 20% of them non-productive.

The library was built by means of the immunoSEQ multiplex PCR assay. For the multiplex PCR, a mixture combining 60 forward primers for TCR Vbeta segments and 13 reverse primers for TCR Jbeta segments was used. The CDR3 region of rearranged TCR beta genes was amplified from genomic DNA with a multiplex PCR assay. On the Illumina HiSeq System, the amplified TCR beta libraries were sequenced as 87-base-pair reads. Per the original workflow: Across the 640 or so repertoires, a later analysis counted 60 million to 90 million unique TCR beta chains, roughly 11 million of which were shared by at least two donors. Raw reads were error-corrected and collapsed into unique sequences with a nearest-neighbor algorithm that merged closely related sequences to remove PCR and sequencing errors. To assign V, D and J gene segments, CDR3 sequences were aligned to IMGT reference sequences. For a sequence to be retained, at least a six-nucleotide match to both a V gene segment and a J gene segment was required. A rearrangement was called productive if the CDR3 had no stop codons and remained in frame with V and J, and every other rearrangement was called non-productive. CDR3 was defined according to IMGT convention as the region running from the second conserved V-encoded cysteine to the conserved J-encoded phenylalanine. In an earlier analysis of more than 550 of the donors, sequences lacking an unambiguous match to a single V gene segment were excluded. In an earlier analysis of around 600 of the donors, V segments were called functional above 56.7% productive rearrangements and were called segregating when the between-donor standard deviation exceeded 5%. A statistical classification framework was developed to diagnose cytomegalovirus status using the catalog of TCR beta chain sequences. In a later analysis, TCR nucleotide sequences were compared against IMGT/GENE-DB human TR gene sequences so that V and J genes could be assigned. In a later analysis, CDR3 sequences and most-parsimonious VDJ recombination scenarios were assigned using the TCRdist pipeline. A later analysis defined each TCR beta chain by its CDR3 amino acid sequence plus V-gene family, and excluded reads lacking a unique V-gene family. A later analysis removed 592 highly shared, low-generation-probability nucleotide sequences to deal with suspected cross-contamination and a sequencing artifact. In a later analysis, a clonal expansion index was calculated for each public chain from normalized within-repertoire ranks of inferred template counts. Generation probabilities in a later analysis came from a VDJ recombination model fitted to out-of-frame rearrangements, and those results were checked against IGoR. In a later analysis, hypergeometric tests were used to score TCR-TCR, TCR-HLA and TCR-CMV co-occurrence, with a repertoire-size bias correction applied to TCR pairs. In a later analysis, false discovery rates were estimated by permuting HLA or CMV assignments 20 times. In a later analysis, co-occurring TCRs were grouped using DBSCAN, and TCRdist sequence similarity was added for clustering within HLA-allele-positive subsets. Repertoires with fewer than 30,000 or more than 120,000 public chains, plus five repertoires with anomalous nucleotide sharing, were excluded from co-occurrence clustering. TCRdb obtained this table from immuneACCESS and retained in-frame rearrangements with V and J assigned. These tables miss some clones; where compared with another copy, unresolved V genes account for less than half of the shortfall, and the remainder is unexplained. The DNA gave D and trimming, while V, J and clone size come from that table. The table for this sample lists about 120,000 clones; roughly 9% of them were counted only once. Jointly, the top ten make up less than 6.5% of the sample.

Trimming costs V 0 bases and J 3 bases, and their ends lie 9 bases apart. As encoded in the germline V gene, CDR1 is KGHSH while CDR2 is LQKENI. The CDR3 measures 14 amino acids from cysteine to phenylalanine. Only CDR3 DNA is held: 42 bases, read in frame from base 1. Study-wide findings and limitations: A further reported finding was that TCR beta sequences accurately predicted the HLA-A and HLA-B alleles for most subjects in the first cohort. Because counts were too low, more than 15 rarely observed V segments, including chromosome 9 orphons, were left out of the earlier analysis of 587 of the donors. Because HLA typing was unavailable for some donors at each locus, only the typed subset was used in association tests. In an earlier analysis of 500 to 650 of the donors, most TCR beta V segments appeared in productive rearrangements about 90% or about 30% of the time, broadly matching IMGT annotations. Most CMV-associated TCR beta chains appeared to be HLA-restricted in a later analysis, and the HLA associations seemed to be driven largely by CMV exposure. Sequencing depth was assumed to be roughly uniform across donors in the presence/absence analyses, though that assumption may not hold. The study gave a list of more than 150 TCR beta chains associated with cytomegalovirus. A later analysis reported that several top co-occurrence clusters appeared linked to parvovirus B19, influenza, CMV and Epstein-Barr virus. Compared with equally common non-associated chains, HLA-associated TCR beta chains in a later analysis were more clonally expanded and had lower generation probabilities. For the cohort, immune exposure information was limited to CMV serostatus. When HLA alleles, especially DR and DQ, strongly co-occurred, TCR associations were difficult to assign to individual alleles. Across donors, most TCR sequences were observed very rarely, whereas some public TCRs were present in many individuals. Cytomegalovirus status was reported to be diagnosed by the classifier with high specificity and sensitivity in both the original and validation cohorts. Linkage disequilibrium might explain the correlated functional status among segregating V segments, but an unknown experimental factor could not be excluded. According to a later analysis, TCR association rates differed among HLA loci, with DRB1 alleles showing the most associated TCRs and HLA-C alleles showing the fewest. A cluster of highly shared sequence variants was judged likely to represent a technical artifact of the sequencing pipeline. A later genetic analysis reported fewer N-insertions in productive TCRs among donors in an Asian-associated ancestry cluster than the approximately 700-donor mean. A few of the identified cytomegalovirus-associated TCR beta chains were confirmed in vitro to be specific for cytomegalovirus antigens. The authors suggested that the approach could potentially be extended to other disease states and immunological phenotypes. This cohort had only TCR beta chains sequenced, and the lack of alpha or paired-chain data limited which features could be detected. Because the 87-base-pair reads could not distinguish some IMGT-functional V segments, including TRBV6-2 and TRBV6-3, those segments were excluded. In a later analysis, over 15,000 TCR beta sequences were associated with specific HLA alleles at a false discovery rate of 0.05. V-gene and J-gene trimming of TCR beta chains was associated with a missense DCLRE1C variant in a later genetic analysis, and the association was replicated in an independent cohort.

Sequencing was performed on PBMCs. Recombination linked TRBV18 to TRBJ2-7, and TRBD1 may be the D gene, going by 6 matching bases. This TCR was sampled from a woman in her 40s in good health and CMV-seropositive. The DNA sequence is given as TGTGCCAGCTCACCACCACAGGGTTACTACGAGCAGTACTTC. This is translated as CASSPPQGYYEQYF.